These 21 T cell receptor beta chains originate from one sample sequenced in a study of the immune and genomic landscape of osteosarcoma. Only in-frame clones appear in the TCRdb table, and some are missing; sequencing was by immunoSEQ multiplex PCR. The table includes over 200 clones, 70% to 80% detected once. The sequencing sample was made of metastatic tumor tissue from the scapula. These receptors came from a girl between 10 and 17 years old with osteosarcoma.

This clone was recorded a few times. The rearrangement uses TRBV7-2 and TRBJ1-3; 7 bases match TRBD1. Unmatched junction bases numbered 0, after V lost 3 bases and J lost 4 bases. CDR1 and CDR2 (germline): SGHTA, FQGNSA. This CDR3 comprises 13 residues. The CDR3 reads CASSLGQGNTIYF. The CDR3 region has the DNA TGTGCCAGCAGCTTGGGACAGGGAAACACCATATATTTT.

The V and J genes are TRBV2 and TRBJ2-2; tentative D call: TRBD2 (5 bases). Per the germline V gene, CDR1 is SNHLY and CDR2 is FYNNEI. V was pared by 7 bases and J by 0 bases, with 9 bases between. This CDR3 comprises 14 residues. DNA for the CDR3: TGTGCCAGCATGCAGGACTCGAACACCGGGGAGCTGTTTTTT. Residues: CASMQDSNTGELFF.

This chain connects TRBV7-2 to TRBJ2-3; the D is unclear. The germline CDR1 and CDR2 sequences are SGHTA and FQGNSA. The V end lost 1 base, the J end lost 5 bases, and 10 bases lay between the germline ends. CDR3 length equals 14 residues. The CDR3 DNA reads TGTGCCAGCAGCTTAGGGTCCGTGGGAGATACGCAGTATTTT. Translated, it gives CASSLGSVGDTQYF.

The rearrangement uses TRBV7-6 and TRBJ1-1; D ambiguous. The CDR3 totals 13 residues. Germline V CDR1 and CDR2: SGHVS, FNYEAQ. The ends were cut back, 1 base at V and 4 bases at J, with 7 bases in the middle. CDR3 coding DNA: TGTGCCAGCAGCTTAGGGCAGGTCACTGAAGCTTTCTTT. It encodes CASSLGQVTEAFF.

V gene TRBV19 combines with J gene TRBJ2-3, with 8 bases matching TRBD2. The germline V gene has CDR1 LNHDA and CDR2 SQIVND (reference sequence). Trimming cost V 6 bases and J 3 bases; bases outside gene matches: 5. There are 14 residues in the CDR3. The CDR3 DNA is TGTGCCAGTAGAACTAGCGGACAGACAGATACGCAGTATTTT. The encoded protein is CASRTSGQTDTQYF.

This chain's CDR3 is CASSPRTGYEQYF. As DNA, the CDR3 is TGTGCCAGCAGCCCACGGACCGGCTACGAGCAGTACTTC. This chain joins TRBV7-8 and TRBJ2-7; no clear D gene. This CDR3 region has 13 residues. In germline, CDR1 is SGHVS, CDR2 FQNEAQ. V shed 5 bases and J shed 3 bases, with 11 bases lying between them.

This chain joins TRBV2 and TRBJ1-1, with D perhaps matching TRBD1 (6 bases). CDR1 is SNHLY and CDR2 is FYNNEI in the germline V gene. CDR3 size: 11 residues. Trimming pared 7 bases from V and 8 bases from J, leaving 11 bases between. The CDR3 DNA is TGTGCCAGCACCCTGAGGGGGGAAGCTTTCTTT. It codes for CASTLRGEAFF.

The chain combines TRBV28 with TRBJ2-3, with D possibly TRBD2 on 6 matching bases. Germline CDR1 is MDHEN and CDR2 is SYDVKM. V dropped 4 bases and J dropped 5 bases, with 19 bases sitting between them. The CDR3 covers 16 residues. DNA of the CDR3: TGTGCCAGCAGTTGGCGGCGGACCAGGGACTTAGATACGCAGTATTTT. Protein product: CASSWRRTRDLDTQYF.

This clone has more than one count but fewer than ten. This sequence joins TRBV30 and TRBJ1-5, with D possibly TRBD1 on 5 matching bases. The germline V gene encodes CDR1 GTSNPN and CDR2 SVGIG (reference sequence). Trimming removed 2 bases from V and 5 bases from J, with 10 bases in between. The CDR3 extends over 13 amino acids. The CDR3 reads CAWSPAGYQPQHF. CDR3 DNA sequence: TGTGCCTGGAGTCCCGCAGGGTATCAGCCCCAGCATTTT.

The J gene is TRBJ1-6, the V gene TRBV10-3, with D possibly matching TRBD1 (6 bases). Trimming took 5 bases from V and 5 from J, leaving 10 bases between them. The CDR3 consists of 14 residues. Germline lookup yields CDR1 ENHRY and CDR2 SYGVKD. This CDR3 reads CAISLGQNNSPLHF. The DNA for the CDR3 is TGTGCCATCAGTCTGGGACAAAATAATTCACCCCTCCACTTT.

This rearrangement joins TRBV27 to TRBJ2-1; 10 bases agree with TRBD1. This CDR3 has 13 residues. With 7 bases clipped from V and 8 bases from J, the junction kept 5 bases outside the gene matches. Germline V gene data show CDR1 as MNHEY and CDR2 as SMNVEV (reference sequence). The CDR3 sequence: CASKGTGVHEQFF. In DNA form, the CDR3 reads TGTGCCAGCAAGGGGACAGGGGTCCATGAGCAGTTCTTC.

This chain connects TRBV5-1 to TRBJ2-3; 14 positions agree with TRBD2. The germline V gene encodes CDR1 SGHRS and CDR2 YFSETQ. The trim removed 5 bases at V and 0 bases at J, leaving 5 bases unmatched. The CDR3 runs 17 residues. The CDR3 DNA sequence: TGCGCCAGCAGGGGGACTAGCGGGAGAACAAGCACAGATACGCAGTATTTT. Amino acid sequence: CASRGTSGRTSTDTQYF.

The V call is TRBV5-1, the J call TRBJ1-6, with unresolved D. The CDR3 extends over 16 amino acids. Per germline, CDR1 SGHRS and CDR2 YFSETQ. With 0 bases removed from V and 0 bases from J, the gap between germline ends came to 7 bases. The CDR3 nucleotides are TGCGCCAGCAGCTTGGGCTCGTACTCCTATAATTCACCCCTCCACTTT. It is translated as CASSLGSYSYNSPLHF.

The genes are TRBV5-1 and TRBJ2-3; 14 bases are shared with TRBD2. There are 20 residues in the CDR3. The V segment lost 3 bases and the J segment 2 bases; nucleotides outside the gene matches: 14. Germline V CDR1 and CDR2: SGHRS, YFSETQ. CDR3 DNA: TGCGCCAGCAGCTCAGACTTCACCGGGACTAGCGGGAGAGCCACAGATACGCAGTATTTT. It specifies CASSSDFTGTSGRATDTQYF.

The V and J genes are TRBV28 and TRBJ2-7; 10 bases map to TRBD1. The CDR3 spans 14 residues. Germline trimming cut 5 bases from V and 6 bases from J; bases unmatched to any gene: 7. Germline CDR1 reads MDHEN; CDR2 reads SYDVKM. CDR3: CASSTGQGEGEQYF. In DNA form, the CDR3 reads TGTGCCAGCAGTACCGGACAGGGGGAGGGCGAGCAGTACTTC. Supplemented by reference TRBV28 and TRBJ2-7, the full variable domain reads DVKVTQSSRYLVKRTGEKVFLECVQDMDHENMFWYRQDPGLGLRLIYFSYDVKMKEKGDIPEGYSVSREKKERFSLILESASTNQTSMYLCASSTGQGEGEQYFGPGTRLTVT.

The chain has TRBV6-1 and TRBJ1-5, with D unclear. Looked up from germline, CDR1 is MNHNS and CDR2 is SASEGT. The CDR3 is 15 residues long. The V and J ends lost 1 base and 7 bases respectively, with 14 bases between them. The CDR3 region is CASSEGAASGQPQHF. CDR3 DNA sequence: TGTGCCAGCAGTGAAGGGGCGGCTAGTGGGCAGCCCCAGCATTTT.

This chain links TRBV19 with TRBJ1-2; no clear D. The CDR3 consists of 14 residues. Trimming left V 3 bases short and J 8 bases short, with 16 bases between. The germline V gene has CDR1 LNHDA and CDR2 SQIVND (reference sequence). CDR3 amino acids: CASSMSPTVSGYTF. CDR3 bases: TGTGCCAGTAGTATGTCCCCCACAGTATCCGGCTACACCTTC.

The CDR3 spells CATSERPGGYEQYF. The CDR3 DNA reads TGTGCCACCAGTGAGAGGCCGGGGGGCTACGAGCAGTACTTC. The genes are TRBV15 and TRBJ2-7, with 7 bases fitting TRBD2. Unmatched junction bases numbered 8, after V lost 6 bases and J lost 3 bases. The length of the CDR3 is 14 residues. Germline loops: CDR1 LNHNV, CDR2 YYDKDF (reference sequence).

This chain uses TRBV15 with TRBJ2-5; no reliable D call. The CDR3 runs 11 residues. Germline lookup yields CDR1 LNHNV and CDR2 YYDKDF (reference sequence). Between the trimmed V and J ends, which lost 1 base and 4 bases, there was a span of 1 base. This CDR3 is CATSRGETQYF. The DNA for the CDR3 is TGTGCCACCAGCAGAGGAGAGACCCAGTACTTC.

This rearrangement joins TRBV5-4 to TRBJ2-1; 10 nucleotides align to TRBD2. The germline V gene encodes CDR1 SGHNT and CDR2 YYREEE (reference sequence). J gave up 8 bases and V 3 bases, and 8 bases lay outside the gene matches. The CDR3 sequence is 15 residues long. The DNA of the CDR3 is TGTGCCAGCAGCTCGAAACTAGCGGGGAGGGATGAGCAGTTCTTC. Its protein is CASSSKLAGRDEQFF.

The gene calls are TRBV10-3 and TRBJ2-3; 13 positions agree with TRBD2. The CDR3 totals 18 residues. Trimming removed 10 bases from V and 3 bases from J; junction bases left unmatched: 16. Per germline, CDR1 ENHRY and CDR2 SYGVKD. CDR3 in DNA: TGTGCCAGCAAACTAGCGGGAGGGCCGGCGGGGGAGACAGATACGCAGTATTTT. Translation: CASKLAGGPAGETDTQYF.